The T cell receptor beta chain described here comes from a study of cytomegalovirus exposure and HLA in healthy donors. Study results and caveats: Being productive about 87% or about 30% of the time was typical of most TCR beta V segments in an earlier analysis. The study designated about 160 TCR beta chains cytomegalovirus-associated. Cytomegalovirus status was reportedly diagnosed by the classifier with high sensitivity and specificity.

Notes on this clone: Its antigen is currently unknown.

A multiplex PCR was run with 60 Vbeta primers and 13 Jbeta primers. In the authors' workflow: Later analysis identified 80 million to 90 million unique TCR beta chains, about 10 million shared. Produced via immunoSEQ multiplex PCR; TCRdb's table is partial and in-frame only. D and trimming were read from the DNA, whereas the V and J calls and clone size are those reported in that table. The sample holds about 160,000 clones, approximately 85% seen once. The CDR3 sequence is 15 residues long. The germline V gene encodes CDR1 SGDLS and CDR2 YYNGEE. The V end was cut by 4 bases, the J end by 7 bases, with 18 bases between.

This receptor was obtained from a middle-aged man in good health and CMV-seropositive. The chain carries TRBV9 and TRBJ1-3; TRBD1 might be the D (6 bases). Sample: PBMCs. The CDR3 spells CASSPTWGQVNTIYF. The CDR3 DNA sequence: TGTGCCAGCAGCCCAACCTGGGGGCAGGTTAACACCATATATTTT.